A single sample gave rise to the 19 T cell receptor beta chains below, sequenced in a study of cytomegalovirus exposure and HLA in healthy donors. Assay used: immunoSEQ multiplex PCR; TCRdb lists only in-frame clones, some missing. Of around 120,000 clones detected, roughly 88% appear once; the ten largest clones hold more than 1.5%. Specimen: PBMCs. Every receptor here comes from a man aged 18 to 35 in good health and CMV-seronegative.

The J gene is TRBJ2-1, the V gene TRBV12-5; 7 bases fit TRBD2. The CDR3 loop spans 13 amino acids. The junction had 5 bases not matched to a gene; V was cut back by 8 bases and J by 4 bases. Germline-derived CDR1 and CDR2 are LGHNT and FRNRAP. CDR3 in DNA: TGTGCTAGTTGTAGCGGGCTTTACAATGAGCAGTTCTTC. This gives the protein CASCSGLYNEQFF. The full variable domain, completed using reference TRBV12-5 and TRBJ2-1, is DARVTQTPRHKVTEMGQEVTMRCQPILGHNTVFWYRQTMMQGLELLAYFRNRAPLDDSGMPKDRFSAEMPDATLATLKIQPSEPRDSAVYFCASCSGLYNEQFFGPGTRLTVL.

The CDR3 DNA reads TGCGCCAGCAGCTTGGGGTCAGGATTATCTCAGCCCCAGCATTTT. Amino acid sequence: CASSLGSGLSQPQHF. This chain uses TRBV5-1 with TRBJ1-5; D call uncertain. The CDR3 spans 15 residues. Trimming removed 0 bases at V and 6 bases at J, with 13 bases between. Germline CDR1 is SGHRS and CDR2 is YFSETQ.

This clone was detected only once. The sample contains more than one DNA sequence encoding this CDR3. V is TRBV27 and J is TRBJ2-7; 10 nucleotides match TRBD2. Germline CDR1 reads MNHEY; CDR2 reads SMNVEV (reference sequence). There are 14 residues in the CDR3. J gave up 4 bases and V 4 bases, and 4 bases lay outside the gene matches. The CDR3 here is CASSWTSGTYEQYF. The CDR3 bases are TGTGCCAGCAGTTGGACTAGCGGTACGTACGAGCAGTACTTC.

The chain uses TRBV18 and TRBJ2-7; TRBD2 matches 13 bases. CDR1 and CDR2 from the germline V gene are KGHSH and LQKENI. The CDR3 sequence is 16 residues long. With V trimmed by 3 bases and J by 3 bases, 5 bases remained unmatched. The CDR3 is CASSPGTSGTFYEQYF. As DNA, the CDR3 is TGTGCCAGCTCACCCGGGACTAGCGGGACGTTCTACGAGCAGTACTTC.

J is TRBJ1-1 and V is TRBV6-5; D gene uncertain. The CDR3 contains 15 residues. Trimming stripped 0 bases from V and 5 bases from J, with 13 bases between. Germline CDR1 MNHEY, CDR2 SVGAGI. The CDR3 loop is CASSYSSNGMTEAFF. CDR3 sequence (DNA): TGTGCCAGCAGTTACTCGAGTAACGGGATGACTGAAGCTTTCTTT.

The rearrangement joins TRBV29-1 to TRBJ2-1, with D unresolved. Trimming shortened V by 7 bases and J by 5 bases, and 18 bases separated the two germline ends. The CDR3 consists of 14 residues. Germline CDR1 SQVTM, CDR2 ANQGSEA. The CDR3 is CSGRGHLSNNEQFF. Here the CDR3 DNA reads TGCAGCGGTCGAGGTCATTTATCAAACAATGAGCAGTTCTTC.

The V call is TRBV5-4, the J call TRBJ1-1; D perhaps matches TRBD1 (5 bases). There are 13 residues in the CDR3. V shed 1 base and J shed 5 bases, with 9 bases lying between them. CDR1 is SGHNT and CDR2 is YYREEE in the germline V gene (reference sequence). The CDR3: CASSLSGKTEAFF. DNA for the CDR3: TGTGCCAGCAGCTTGTCAGGGAAGACTGAAGCTTTCTTT.

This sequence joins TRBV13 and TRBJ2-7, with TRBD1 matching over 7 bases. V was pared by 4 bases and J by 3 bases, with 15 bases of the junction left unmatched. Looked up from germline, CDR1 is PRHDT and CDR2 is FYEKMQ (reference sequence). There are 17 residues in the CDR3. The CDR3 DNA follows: TGTGCCAGCAGCTCGCGAAAACGAAGGGGGCGATACTACGAGCAGTACTTC. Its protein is CASSSRKRRGRYYEQYF.

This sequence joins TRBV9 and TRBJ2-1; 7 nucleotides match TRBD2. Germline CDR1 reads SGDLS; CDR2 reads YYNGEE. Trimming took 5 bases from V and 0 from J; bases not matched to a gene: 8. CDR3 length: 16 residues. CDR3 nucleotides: TGTGCCAGCAGACCATCTAGCGGAAGCTCCTACAATGAGCAGTTCTTC. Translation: CASRPSSGSSYNEQFF. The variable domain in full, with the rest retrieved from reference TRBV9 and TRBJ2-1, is DSGVTQTPKHLITATGQRVTLRCSPRSGDLSVYWYQQSLDQGLQFLIQYYNGEERAKGNILERFSAQQFPDLHSELNLSSLELGDSALYFCASRPSSGSSYNEQFFGPGTRLTVL.

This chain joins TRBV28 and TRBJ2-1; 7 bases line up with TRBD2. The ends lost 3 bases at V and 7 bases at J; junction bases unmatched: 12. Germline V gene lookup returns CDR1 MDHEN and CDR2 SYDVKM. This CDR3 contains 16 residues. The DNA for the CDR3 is TGTGCCAGCAGTTTCCGGCGGGAGAGTCTGGGAAATGAGCAGTTCTTC. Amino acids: CASSFRRESLGNEQFF.

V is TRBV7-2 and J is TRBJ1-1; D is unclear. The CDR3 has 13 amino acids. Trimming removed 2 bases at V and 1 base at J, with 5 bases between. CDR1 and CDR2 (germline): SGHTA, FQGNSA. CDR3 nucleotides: TGTGCCAGCAGCTTATCGGGGAACACTGAAGCTTTCTTT. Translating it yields CASSLSGNTEAFF.

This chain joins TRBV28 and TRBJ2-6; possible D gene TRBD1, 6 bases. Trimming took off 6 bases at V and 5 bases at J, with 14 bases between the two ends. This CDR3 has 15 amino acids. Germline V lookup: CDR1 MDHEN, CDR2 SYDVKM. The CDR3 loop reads CASRPTGQRANVLTF. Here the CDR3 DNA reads TGTGCCAGCAGGCCCACAGGGCAGCGGGCCAACGTCCTGACTTTC.

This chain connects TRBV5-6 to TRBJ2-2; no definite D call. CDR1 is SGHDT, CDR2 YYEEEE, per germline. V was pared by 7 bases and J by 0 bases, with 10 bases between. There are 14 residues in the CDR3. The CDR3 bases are TGTGCCAGCCTAACCCGAGCGAACACCGGGGAGCTGTTTTTT. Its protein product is CASLTRANTGELFF. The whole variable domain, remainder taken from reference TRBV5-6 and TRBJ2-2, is DAGVTQSPTHLIKTRGQQVTLRCSPKSGHDTVSWYQQALGQGPQFIFQYYEEEERQRGNFPDRFSGHQFPNYSSELNVNALLLGDSALYLCASLTRANTGELFFGEGSRLTVL.

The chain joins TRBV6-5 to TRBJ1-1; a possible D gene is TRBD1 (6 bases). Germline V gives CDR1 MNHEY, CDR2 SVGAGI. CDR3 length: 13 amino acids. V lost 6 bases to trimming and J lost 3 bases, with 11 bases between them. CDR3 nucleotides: TGTGCCAGCAGCCGGACAGAGGACACTGAAGCTTTCTTT. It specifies CASSRTEDTEAFF.

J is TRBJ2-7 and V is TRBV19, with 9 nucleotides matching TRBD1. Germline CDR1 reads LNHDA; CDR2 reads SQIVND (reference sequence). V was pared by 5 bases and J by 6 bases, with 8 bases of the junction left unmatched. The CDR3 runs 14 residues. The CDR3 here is CASSGGQGQGEQYF. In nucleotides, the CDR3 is TGTGCCAGTAGTGGGGGACAGGGACAGGGCGAGCAGTACTTC.

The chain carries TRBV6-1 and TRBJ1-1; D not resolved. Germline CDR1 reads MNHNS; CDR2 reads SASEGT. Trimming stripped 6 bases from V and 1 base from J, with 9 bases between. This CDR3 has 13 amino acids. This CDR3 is CASRRQENTEAFF. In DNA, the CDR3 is TGTGCCAGCAGACGTCAGGAGAACACTGAAGCTTTCTTT.

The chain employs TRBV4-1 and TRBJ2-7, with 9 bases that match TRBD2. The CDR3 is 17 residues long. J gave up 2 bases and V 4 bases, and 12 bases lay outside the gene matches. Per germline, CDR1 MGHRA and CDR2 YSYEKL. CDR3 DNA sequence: TGCGCCAGCAGCCTCGCCTTAGCGGGAGATTTCGCCTACGAGCAGTACTTC. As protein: CASSLALAGDFAYEQYF.

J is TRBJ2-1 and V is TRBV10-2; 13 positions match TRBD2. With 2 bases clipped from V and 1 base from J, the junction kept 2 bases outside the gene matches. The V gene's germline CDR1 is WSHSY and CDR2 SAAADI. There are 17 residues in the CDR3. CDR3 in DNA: TGCGCCAGCAGTGAGGGACTAGCGGGAGATTCCTACAATGAGCAGTTCTTC. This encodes CASSEGLAGDSYNEQFF.

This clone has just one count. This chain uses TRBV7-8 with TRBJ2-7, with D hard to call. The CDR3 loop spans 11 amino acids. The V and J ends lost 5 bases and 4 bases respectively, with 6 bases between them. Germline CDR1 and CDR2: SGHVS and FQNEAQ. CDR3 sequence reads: CASSPLYEQYF. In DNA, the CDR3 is TGTGCCAGCAGCCCCCTGTACGAGCAGTACTTC. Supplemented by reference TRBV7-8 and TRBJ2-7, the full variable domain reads GAGVSQSPRYKVAKRGQDVALRCDPISGHVSLFWYQQALGQGPEFLTYFQNEAQLDKSGLPSDRFFAERPEGSVSTLKIQRTQQEDSAVYLCASSPLYEQYFGPGTRLTVT.